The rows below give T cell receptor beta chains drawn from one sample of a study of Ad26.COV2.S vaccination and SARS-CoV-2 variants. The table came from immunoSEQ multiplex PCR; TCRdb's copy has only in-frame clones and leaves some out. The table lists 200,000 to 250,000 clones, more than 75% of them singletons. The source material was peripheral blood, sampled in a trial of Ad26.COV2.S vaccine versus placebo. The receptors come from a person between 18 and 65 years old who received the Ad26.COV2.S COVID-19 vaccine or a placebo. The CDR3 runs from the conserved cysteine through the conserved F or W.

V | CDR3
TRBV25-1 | CASSDLVRGGNEQFF
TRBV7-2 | CASSLAGRERYEQYF
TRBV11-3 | CASSFGTGNTGELFF
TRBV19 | CASSTTGAERRQPQHF
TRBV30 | CASQQAAGFGEQFF
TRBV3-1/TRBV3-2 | CASSFTVGAGLAGDSYNEQFF
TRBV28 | CASSTGVAYEQYF
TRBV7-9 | CASSFDLTSNYGYTF
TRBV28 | CASSQIKWTRSSYEQYF
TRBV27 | CASSDTGQATNEKLFF
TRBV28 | CASSLGGQGAGGYTF
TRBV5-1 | CASSPVTAGVGTDTQYF
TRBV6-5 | CASSYSTSPGPYEQYF
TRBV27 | CASGGDNEQFF
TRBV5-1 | CASSLEGLAGETQYF
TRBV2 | CASWTGANYGYTF
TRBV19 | CASTITPGLGGTIYF
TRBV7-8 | CASSLVGSGGLARTQYF
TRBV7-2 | CASSLEVDRNYEQYF
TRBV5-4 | CASSSGQGDEKLFF
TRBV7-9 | CASSQQGAEAFF
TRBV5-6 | CASSRDRGSEQYF
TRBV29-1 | CSVEVRDWQFF
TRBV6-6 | CASSPGGSQQFF
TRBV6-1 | CASSETGGGQPQHF
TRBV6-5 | CASSSRGAPEKLFF
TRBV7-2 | CASRPGQGHGYTF
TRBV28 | CASSLTSAGGTEAFF
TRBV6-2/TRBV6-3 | CASSSPGNPYYEQYF
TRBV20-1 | CSASSVQGVYNEQFF
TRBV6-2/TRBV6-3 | CASRPGQPNQPQHF
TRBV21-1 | CASIQRSGCPDTQYF
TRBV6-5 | CASSGDGYNEQFF
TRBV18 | CASSPPLAGGPRYEQFF
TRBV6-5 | CASSYSPGISYEQYF
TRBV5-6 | CASSGAGLAGGEQYF
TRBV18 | CASSNRGSYEQYF
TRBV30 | CAWSPTGTQYF
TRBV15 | CATSRGGGNTEAFF
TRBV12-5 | CASGLVTGTQNTEAFF
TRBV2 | CASSTSGRAYEQYF
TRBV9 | CASSARAGDTQYF
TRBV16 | CASSHPFTGEGANVLTF
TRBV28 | CASTNSNSPLHF
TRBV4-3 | CASSQDAGGREQFF
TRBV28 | CASSFRTSYSEQYF
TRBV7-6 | CASSLDQDLNTEAFF
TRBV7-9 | CASSLGPPGQGGAPQHF
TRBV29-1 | CSVDWGDRGRETEAFF
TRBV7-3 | CASSPGNGNTEAFF
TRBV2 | CASRPRQGPAEAFF
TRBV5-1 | CASSTTGSNEQFF
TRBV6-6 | CASSYRTKDEQFF
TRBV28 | CASRGTGSYEQYF
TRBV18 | CASSPPIGTGYSYEQYF
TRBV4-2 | CASSQDRGPREQYF
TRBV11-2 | CASSLDRQLNTGELFF
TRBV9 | CASSPGRISSYNEQFF
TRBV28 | CASTFEQYF
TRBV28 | CASSDTLGQGAGGWRETQYF